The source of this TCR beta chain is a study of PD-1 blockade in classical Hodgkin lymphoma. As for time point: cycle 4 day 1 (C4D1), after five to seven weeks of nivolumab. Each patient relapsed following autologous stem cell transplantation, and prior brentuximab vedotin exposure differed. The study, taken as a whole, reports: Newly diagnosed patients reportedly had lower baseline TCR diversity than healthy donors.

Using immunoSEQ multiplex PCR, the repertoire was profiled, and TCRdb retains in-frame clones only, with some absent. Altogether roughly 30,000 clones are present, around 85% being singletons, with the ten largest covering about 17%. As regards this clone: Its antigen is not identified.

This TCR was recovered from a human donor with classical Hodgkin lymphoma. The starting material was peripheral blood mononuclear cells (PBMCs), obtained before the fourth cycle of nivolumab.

CDR3 nucleotides: TGTGCCAGCAGTACAATGGGACTTCGGAACACTGAAGCTTTCTTT. This gives the protein CASSTMGLRNTEAFF. The chain employs TRBV27 and TRBJ1-1; TRBD1 is a possible D gene (5 bases). The germline CDR1 and CDR2 sequences are MNHEY and SMNVEV (reference sequence). This CDR3 spans 15 amino acids. V gave up 5 bases and J gave up 1 base, with 14 bases separating them.